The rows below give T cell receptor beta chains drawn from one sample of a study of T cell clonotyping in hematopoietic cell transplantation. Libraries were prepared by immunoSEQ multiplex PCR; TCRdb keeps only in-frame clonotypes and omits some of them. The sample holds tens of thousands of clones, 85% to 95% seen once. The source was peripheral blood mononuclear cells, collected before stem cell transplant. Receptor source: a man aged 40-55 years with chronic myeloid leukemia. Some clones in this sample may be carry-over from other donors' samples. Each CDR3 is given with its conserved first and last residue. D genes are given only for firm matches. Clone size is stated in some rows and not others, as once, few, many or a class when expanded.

TGTGCCAGCAGCTTAGAGCGGGACAGTTACGAGCAGTACTTC	CASSLERDSYEQYF	TRBJ2-7	TRBV7-9	-	14	-
TGTGCCAGCGGCGGCAGGGTGCGCACTAACTATGGCTACACCTTC	CASGGRVRTNYGYTF	TRBJ1-2	TRBV7-8	-	15	-
TGTGCCAGCAAACTTGACAGCTATAATCAGCCCCAGCATTTT	CASKLDSYNQPQHF	TRBJ1-5	TRBV2	-	14	-
TGCACCAACCGGGACAGGAAGAAAGAAAGCTCCTACGAGCAGTACTTC	CTNRDRKKESSYEQYF	TRBJ2-7	TRBV29-1	TRBD1	16	-
TGTGCCAGTAGTGGGACAGGGAACACCGGGGAGCTGTTTTTT	CASSGTGNTGELFF	TRBJ2-2	TRBV19	TRBD1	14	-
TGTGCCAGCAGTGAATTGGCGCCGGGGAGCACTGAAGCTTTCTTT	CASSELAPGSTEAFF	TRBJ1-1	TRBV25-1	-	15	-
TGTGCCAGCCATCAGGGTGCGACTGGCTACACCTTC	CASHQGATGYTF	TRBJ1-2	TRBV25-1	-	12	few
TGTGCCAGCAGTGAATCGACAGGTGAGCCCCAGCATTTT	CASSESTGEPQHF	TRBJ1-5	TRBV2	-	13	-
TGTGCCAGCAGCTTAAATATTAATTCACCCCTCCACTTT	CASSLNINSPLHF	TRBJ1-6	TRBV7-3	-	13	-
TGTGCCAGCAGCGCCACAGGGGGTACTGAAGCTTTCTTT	CASSATGGTEAFF	TRBJ1-1	TRBV6-4	TRBD1	13	-
TGCGCCAGCAGCCAAGGCGACGGGCTGAGGTATTTT	CASSQGDGLRYF	TRBJ2-3	TRBV4-3	-	12	-
TGTGCCAGCAGTGCAACGGGACTCCTAGGTGGCTATGGCTACACCTTC	CASSATGLLGGYGYTF	TRBJ1-2	TRBV6-1	-	16	-
TGCAGCGTTGATAATAGACGGCTCAATGAAAAACTGTTTTTT	CSVDNRRLNEKLFF	TRBJ1-4	TRBV29-1	-	14	-
TGTGCCAGCAGCCCCGCCGGGACACTGTATGGCTACACCTTC	CASSPAGTLYGYTF	TRBJ1-2	TRBV11-1	-	14	-
TGTGCCAGCAGCTTAGGGACGGCGAACACTGAAGCTTTCTTT	CASSLGTANTEAFF	TRBJ1-1	TRBV5-4	-	14	-
TGTGCCAGCAGCTTTCAGTACCAAGAGACCCAGTACTTC	CASSFQYQETQYF	TRBJ2-5	TRBV11-2	-	13	-
TGTGCCAGTAGACCAGACAGGGGAAACTATGGCTACACCTTC	CASRPDRGNYGYTF	TRBJ1-2	TRBV19	TRBD1	14	-
TGTGCCAGCAGCCTCGCAGGGGAGACCTATGGCTACACCTTC	CASSLAGETYGYTF	TRBJ1-2	TRBV7-9	-	14	-
TGCGCCAGCAGCCAATCCTTAGCGGGGGCGCGGTATTTT	CASSQSLAGARYF	TRBJ2-3	TRBV4-3	TRBD2	13	-